This T cell receptor (beta chain) was recovered during a study of blood T cells in healthy people across ages. Findings and limits, study-wide: With naive T cell percentage, TCR beta diversity showed a strong correlation. Older age went with lower TCR beta diversity per million T cells, in a roughly linear way. Versus aged donors, long-lived donors had higher diversity and more naive CD4+ cells.

It was with a sample-barcoded 5' primer and a J-beta primer mix that a second PCR of roughly 7 to 12 cycles was run. In TCRdb, the 5' RACE reads were re-called with MiXCR into one record per CDR3 protein. The data show hundreds of thousands of distinct CDR3 sequences, 44% seen once. This clonotype was detected once. As yet, its antigen is unknown. This TCR derives from a man in his fifties or sixties in good health. The sample consisted of blood.

CDR3 sequence reads: CASSPHTPGTGLVNTEAFF. The DNA for the CDR3 is TGTGCCAGCAGCCCACACACACCCGGGACAGGGCTAGTGAACACTGAAGCTTTCTTT. V usage is TRBV28 and J usage is TRBJ1-1; the match to TRBD1 covers 9 bases. CDR3 length: 19 amino acids. The V and J ends lost 6 bases and 0 bases, in that order; junction bases with no gene match: 17. Germline CDR1 is MDHEN and CDR2 is SYDVKM. The complete variable domain, with remaining parts taken from reference TRBV28 and TRBJ1-1, reads DVKVTQSSRYLVKRTGEKVFLECVQDMDHENMFWYRQDPGLGLRLIYFSYDVKMKEKGDIPEGYSVSREKKERFSLILESASTNQTSMYLCASSPHTPGTGLVNTEAFFGQGTRLTVV.